The next 7 T cell receptor beta chains were all read from a single sample in a study of control samples from healthy donors and cancer patients. Assay used: immunoSEQ multiplex PCR; TCRdb lists only in-frame clones, some missing. The data contain tens of thousands of clones, about 87% of them singletons. The sample taken for sequencing was blood. Source of these receptors: a woman aged 65 to 85 in good health.

CDR3 region: CATSDRQGTYGYTF. CDR3 sequence (DNA): TGTGCCACCAGTGACCGACAGGGTACATATGGCTACACCTTC. The chain joins TRBV24-1 to TRBJ1-2; 7 nucleotides match TRBD1. Germline values: CDR1 KGHDR, CDR2 SFDVKD. With 4 bases clipped from V and 5 bases from J, the junction kept 6 bases outside the gene matches. The CDR3 has 14 residues.

J is TRBJ1-2 and V is TRBV10-3; D may be TRBD1 (5 bases). From germline, CDR1 is ENHRY and CDR2 SYGVKD. The CDR3 has 14 amino acids. The V end lost 0 bases, the J end lost 4 bases, and 9 bases lay between the germline ends. CDR3 bases: TGTGCCATCAGTGAGTCGACTCAGGGCTATGGCTACACCTTC. Amino acid sequence: CAISESTQGYGYTF.

In its sample, this clone ranks as medium-sized. This chain connects TRBV6-5 to TRBJ2-1; no clear D. V shed 7 bases and J shed 1 base, with 11 bases lying between them. This CDR3 contains 14 residues. The germline gives CDR1 MNHEY, CDR2 SVGAGI. The CDR3 is CASTNTFSYNEQFF. The CDR3 nucleotides read TGTGCCAGCACAAACACCTTTTCCTACAATGAGCAGTTCTTC.

The chain recombines TRBV19 with TRBJ2-1, with D perhaps matching TRBD2 (5 bases). Per germline, CDR1 LNHDA and CDR2 SQIVND (reference sequence). The CDR3 consists of 13 residues. V lost 7 bases and J lost 15, with 22 bases in between. Here the CDR3 DNA reads TGTGCCAGTACCGCTCGGAGGCAGTCAGGAATGTTCTTC. Its translation is CASTARRQSGMFF.

The chain has TRBV3-1 (or the pseudogene TRBV3-2) and TRBJ1-1, with no clear D. V was shortened by 1 base and J by 0 bases, with 15 bases between the two germline ends. This CDR3 has 17 residues. Per the germline V gene, CDR1 is LGHDT and CDR2 is YNNKEL (reference sequence). CDR3 region: CASSQGTWGFMNTEAFF. CDR3 nucleotides: TGTGCCAGCAGCCAAGGTACGTGGGGATTTATGAACACTGAAGCTTTCTTT.

The J gene is TRBJ1-2, the V gene TRBV29-1; no firm D call. Germline V gives CDR1 SQVTM, CDR2 ANQGSEA. V was clipped by 7 bases and J by 7 bases, with 13 bases between them. There are 11 residues in the CDR3. CDR3 residues: CSATTRSGYTF. DNA of the CDR3: TGCAGCGCGACGACACGGTCTGGCTACACCTTC.

This clone was observed a single time. The V gene is TRBV6-1, the J gene TRBJ2-1, with D unclear. V dropped 3 bases and J dropped 1 base, with 10 bases sitting between them. Germline CDR1 is MNHNS and CDR2 is SASEGT. The CDR3 totals 15 residues. CDR3 sequence: CASSEMDGSYNEQFF. DNA for the CDR3: TGTGCCAGCAGTGAGATGGACGGGTCCTACAATGAGCAGTTCTTC.